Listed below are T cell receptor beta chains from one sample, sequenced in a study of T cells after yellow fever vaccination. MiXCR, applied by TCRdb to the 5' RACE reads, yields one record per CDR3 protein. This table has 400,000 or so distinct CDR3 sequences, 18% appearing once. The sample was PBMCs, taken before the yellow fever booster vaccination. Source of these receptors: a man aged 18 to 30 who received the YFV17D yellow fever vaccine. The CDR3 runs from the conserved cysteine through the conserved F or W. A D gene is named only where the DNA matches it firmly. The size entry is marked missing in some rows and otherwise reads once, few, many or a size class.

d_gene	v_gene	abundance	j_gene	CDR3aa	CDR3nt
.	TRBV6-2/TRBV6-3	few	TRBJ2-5	CASSKITRGVGETQYF	TGTGCCAGCAGTAAAATCACAAGGGGAGTCGGGGAGACCCAGTACTTC
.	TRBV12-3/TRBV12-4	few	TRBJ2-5	CASGLRGAVQETQYF	TGTGCCAGCGGCCTCCGGGGGGCGGTCCAAGAGACCCAGTACTTC
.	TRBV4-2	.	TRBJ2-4	CASSQGVGVAKNIQYF	TGTGCCAGCAGCCAAGGGGTTGGGGTAGCCAAAAACATTCAGTACTTC
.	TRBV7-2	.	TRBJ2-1	CASSLTTAIRNEQFF	TGTGCCAGCAGCCTTACAACCGCAATTAGAAATGAGCAGTTCTTC
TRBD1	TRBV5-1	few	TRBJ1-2	CASSSQTGARGYGYTF	TGCGCCAGCAGCTCCCAAACAGGGGCCCGAGGCTATGGCTACACCTTC
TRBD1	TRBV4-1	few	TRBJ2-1	CASSQEGDSYNEQFF	TGCGCCAGCAGCCAAGAGGGGGACAGCTACAATGAGCAGTTCTTC
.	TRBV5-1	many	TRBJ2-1	CASSQIPGTAYNEQFF	TGCGCCAGCAGCCAGATCCCCGGGACTGCTTACAATGAGCAGTTCTTC
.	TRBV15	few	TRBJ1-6	CATSRQSRSPLHF	TGTGCCACCAGCAGACAAAGCAGGTCACCCCTCCACTTT
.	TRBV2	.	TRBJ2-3	CASSAADTQYF	TGTGCCAGCAGTGCTGCAGATACGCAGTATTTT
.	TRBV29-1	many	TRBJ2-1	CSVYRFGVEQFF	TGCAGCGTCTACAGGTTTGGAGTTGAGCAGTTCTTC
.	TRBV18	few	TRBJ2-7	CASSPIAPLYEQYF	TGTGCCAGCTCACCAATAGCGCCCCTCTACGAGCAGTACTTC
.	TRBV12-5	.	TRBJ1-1	CASGFRGFDMDTEAFF	TGTGCTAGTGGTTTTAGGGGTTTTGATATGGACACTGAAGCTTTCTTT
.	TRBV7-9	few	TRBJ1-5	CASSLSSQPQHF	TGTGCCAGCAGCTTATCTTCGCAGCCCCAGCATTTT
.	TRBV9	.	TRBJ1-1	CASSVEPGQPTEAFF	TGTGCCAGCAGCGTAGAGCCTGGACAGCCCACTGAAGCTTTCTTT
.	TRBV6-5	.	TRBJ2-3	CASSYSTEGSDTQYF	TGTGCCAGCAGTTACTCTACCGAGGGGTCAGATACGCAGTATTTT
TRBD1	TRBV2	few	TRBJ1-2	CASRKGQGEGGYTF	TGTGCCAGCAGGAAAGGACAGGGGGAAGGAGGCTACACCTTC
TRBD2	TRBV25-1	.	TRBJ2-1	CASTPNSGGFNEQFF	TGTGCCAGCACCCCCAATAGCGGGGGTTTCAATGAGCAGTTCTTC
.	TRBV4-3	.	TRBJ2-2	CASSPLGQGGMSGELFF	TGCGCCAGCAGCCCACTCGGACAGGGAGGGATGTCCGGGGAGCTGTTTTTT
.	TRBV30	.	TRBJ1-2	CAWSVRRGHYGYTF	TGTGCCTGGAGTGTACGTCGGGGTCACTATGGCTACACCTTC